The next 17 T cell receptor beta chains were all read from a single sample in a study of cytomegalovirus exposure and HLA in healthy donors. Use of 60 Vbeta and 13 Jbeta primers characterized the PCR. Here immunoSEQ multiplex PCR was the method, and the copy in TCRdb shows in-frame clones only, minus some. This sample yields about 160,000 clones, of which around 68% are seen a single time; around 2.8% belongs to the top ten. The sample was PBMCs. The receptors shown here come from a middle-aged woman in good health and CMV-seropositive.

In DNA, the CDR3 is TGTGCCAGCACCAACGTCCAGGGCGAATCACCCCTCCACTTT. As protein: CASTNVQGESPLHF. The chain is built from TRBV7-9 and TRBJ1-6, with a weak D call TRBD1 (5 bases). Trimming cost V 7 bases and J 10 bases, with 17 bases left between them. Germline V gives CDR1 SEHNR, CDR2 FQNEAQ (reference sequence). The CDR3 contains 14 residues.

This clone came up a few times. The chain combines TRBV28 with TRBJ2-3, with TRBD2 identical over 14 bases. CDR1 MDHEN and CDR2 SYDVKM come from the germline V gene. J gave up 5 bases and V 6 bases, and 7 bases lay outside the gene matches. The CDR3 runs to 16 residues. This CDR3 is CASRKTGTSGRDTQYF. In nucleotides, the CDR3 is TGTGCCAGCAGAAAAACCGGGACTAGCGGGAGAGATACGCAGTATTTT.

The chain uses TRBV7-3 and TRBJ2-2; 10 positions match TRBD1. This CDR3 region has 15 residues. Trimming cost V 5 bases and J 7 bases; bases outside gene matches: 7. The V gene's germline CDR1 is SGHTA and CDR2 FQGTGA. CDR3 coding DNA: TGTGCCAGCAGCACCGACAGGGGGCATGGCGGGGAGCTGTTTTTT. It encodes CASSTDRGHGGELFF. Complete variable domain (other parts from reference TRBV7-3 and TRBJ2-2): GAGVSQTPSNKVTEKGKYVELRCDPISGHTALYWYRQSLGQGPEFLIYFQGTGAADDSGLPNDRFFAVRPEGSVSTLKIQRTERGDSAVYLCASSTDRGHGGELFFGEGSRLTVL.

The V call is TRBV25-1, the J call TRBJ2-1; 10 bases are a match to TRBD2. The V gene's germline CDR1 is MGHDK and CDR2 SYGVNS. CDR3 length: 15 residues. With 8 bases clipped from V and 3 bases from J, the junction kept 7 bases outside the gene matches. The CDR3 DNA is TGTGCCAGCCGGGGGGTAGCGGGGGGCTACAATGAGCAGTTCTTC. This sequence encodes CASRGVAGGYNEQFF. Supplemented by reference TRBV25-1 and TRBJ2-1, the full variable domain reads EADIYQTPRYLVIGTGKKITLECSQTMGHDKMYWYQQDPGMELHLIHYSYGVNSTEKGDLSSESTVSRIRTEHFPLTLESARPSHTSQYLCASRGVAGGYNEQFFGPGTRLTVL.

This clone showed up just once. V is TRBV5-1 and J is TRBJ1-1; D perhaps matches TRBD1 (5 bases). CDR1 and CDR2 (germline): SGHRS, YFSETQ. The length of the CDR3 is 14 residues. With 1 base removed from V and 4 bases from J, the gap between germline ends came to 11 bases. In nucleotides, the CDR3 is TGCGCCAGCAGCTTGAGTAGACAGTTCACTGAAGCTTTCTTT. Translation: CASSLSRQFTEAFF.

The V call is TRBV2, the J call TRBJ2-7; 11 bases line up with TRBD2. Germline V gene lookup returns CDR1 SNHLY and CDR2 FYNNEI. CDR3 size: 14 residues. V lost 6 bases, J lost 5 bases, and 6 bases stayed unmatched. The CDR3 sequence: CASRKGLAEDEQYF. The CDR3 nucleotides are TGTGCCAGCAGGAAGGGACTAGCGGAGGACGAGCAGTACTTC.

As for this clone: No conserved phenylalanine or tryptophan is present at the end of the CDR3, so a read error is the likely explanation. In DNA form, the CDR3 reads TGCGCCAGCAGCGATCCGGGACAGGCGAAAAACATTCAGTACCTC. Translation: CASSDPGQAKNIQYL. This sequence joins TRBV5-1 and TRBJ2-4; 8 bases are a match to TRBD1. The CDR3 is made up of 15 amino acids. Trimming took 4 bases from V and 4 from J; bases not matched to a gene: 7. Germline CDR1 reads SGHRS; CDR2 reads YFSETQ.

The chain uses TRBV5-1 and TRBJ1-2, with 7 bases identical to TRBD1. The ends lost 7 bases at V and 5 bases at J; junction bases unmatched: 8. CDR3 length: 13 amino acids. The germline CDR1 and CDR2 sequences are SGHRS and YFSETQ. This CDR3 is CASYETGSYGYTF. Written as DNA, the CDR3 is TGCGCCAGCTATGAGACAGGGTCTTATGGCTACACCTTC.

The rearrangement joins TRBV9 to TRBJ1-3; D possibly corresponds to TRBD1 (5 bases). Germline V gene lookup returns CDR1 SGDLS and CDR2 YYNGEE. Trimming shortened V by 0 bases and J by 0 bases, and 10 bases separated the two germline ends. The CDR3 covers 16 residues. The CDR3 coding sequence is TGTGCCAGCAGCGTAGGGGGGGGATCCTCTGGAAACACCATATATTTT. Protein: CASSVGGGSSGNTIYF. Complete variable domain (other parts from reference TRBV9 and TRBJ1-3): DSGVTQTPKHLITATGQRVTLRCSPRSGDLSVYWYQQSLDQGLQFLIQYYNGEERAKGNILERFSAQQFPDLHSELNLSSLELGDSALYFCASSVGGGSSGNTIYFGEGSWLTVV.

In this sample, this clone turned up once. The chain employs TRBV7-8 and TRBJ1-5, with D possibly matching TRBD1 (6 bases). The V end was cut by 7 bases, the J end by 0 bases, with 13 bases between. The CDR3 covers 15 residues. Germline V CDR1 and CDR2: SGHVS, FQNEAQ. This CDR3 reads CASTAEGGSNQPQHF. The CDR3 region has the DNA TGTGCCAGCACCGCGGAAGGGGGTAGCAATCAGCCCCAGCATTTT.

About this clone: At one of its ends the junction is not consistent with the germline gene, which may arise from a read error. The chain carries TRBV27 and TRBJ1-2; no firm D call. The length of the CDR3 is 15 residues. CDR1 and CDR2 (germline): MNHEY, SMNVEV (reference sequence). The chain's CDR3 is CARGPQSSTNYGYPF. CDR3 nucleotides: TGTGCCAGAGGCCCGCAGAGCAGCACTAACTATGGCTACCCCTTC.

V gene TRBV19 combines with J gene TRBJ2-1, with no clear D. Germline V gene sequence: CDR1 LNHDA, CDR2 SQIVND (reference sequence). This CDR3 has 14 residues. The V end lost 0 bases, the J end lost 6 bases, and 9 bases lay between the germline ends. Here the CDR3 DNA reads TGTGCCAGTAGTATAGATGTGAGAAGCAATGAGCAGTTCTTC. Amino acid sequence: CASSIDVRSNEQFF.

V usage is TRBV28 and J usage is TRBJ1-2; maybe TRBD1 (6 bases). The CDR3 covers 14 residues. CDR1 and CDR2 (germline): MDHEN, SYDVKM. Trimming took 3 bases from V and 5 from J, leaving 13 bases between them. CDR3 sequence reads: CASSFPGEWYGYTF. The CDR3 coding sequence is TGTGCCAGCAGTTTTCCAGGGGAATGGTATGGCTACACCTTC.

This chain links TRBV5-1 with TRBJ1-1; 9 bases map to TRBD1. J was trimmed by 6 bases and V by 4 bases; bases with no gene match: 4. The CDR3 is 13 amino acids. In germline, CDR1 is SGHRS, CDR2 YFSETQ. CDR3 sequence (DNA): TGCGCCAGCAGCGGACAGGGGACCGCTGAAGCTTTCTTT. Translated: CASSGQGTAEAFF.

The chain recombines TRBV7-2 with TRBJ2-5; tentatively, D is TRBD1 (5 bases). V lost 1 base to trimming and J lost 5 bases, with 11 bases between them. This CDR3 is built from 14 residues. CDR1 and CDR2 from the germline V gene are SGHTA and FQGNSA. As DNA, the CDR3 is TGTGCCAGCAGCTTAGTGTGGGGCTTTGAGACCCAGTACTTC. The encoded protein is CASSLVWGFETQYF.

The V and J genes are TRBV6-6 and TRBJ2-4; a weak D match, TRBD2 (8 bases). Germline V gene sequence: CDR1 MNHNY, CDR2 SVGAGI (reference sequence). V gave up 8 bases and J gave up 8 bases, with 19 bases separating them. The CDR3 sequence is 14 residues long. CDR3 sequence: CASETGGGLDIQYF. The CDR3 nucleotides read TGTGCCAGCGAGACGGGAGGGGGCCTAGACATTCAGTACTTC.

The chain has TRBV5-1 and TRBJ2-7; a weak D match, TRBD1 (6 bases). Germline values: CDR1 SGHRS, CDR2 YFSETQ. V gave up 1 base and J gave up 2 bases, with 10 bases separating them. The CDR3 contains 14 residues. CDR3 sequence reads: CASSLQGTPYEQYF. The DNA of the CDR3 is TGCGCCAGCAGCTTGCAGGGGACCCCCTACGAGCAGTACTTC.